The source of this T cell receptor (beta chain) is a study of identical twins. Study findings and constraints: In beta out-of-frame sequences, the excess sharing between twins was weaker. Cross-sectional statistics, not tracking of the same donors, supported the conclusions. Twin sharing of out-of-frame TCR alpha was underestimated by models in monozygotic pairs. Researchers reported excess low generation probability among twin-shared out-of-frame alpha sequences.

Germline CDR1 MDHEN, CDR2 SYDVKM. The CDR3 consists of 13 residues. The V end was cut by 5 bases, the J end by 5 bases, with 12 bases between. A single record per CDR3 protein comes from TCRdb applying MiXCR to the 5' RACE reads. The table records roughly 710,000 distinct CDR3 sequences, around 6.1% of them present only once. This clonotype has ten or more counts. Its matching antigen is unknown. The receptor was derived from a man aged 18 to 29 in good health. This rearrangement joins TRBV28 to TRBJ2-5; possibly TRBD2 for D (6 bases). The sequenced sample consisted of naive T cells sorted from blood. The CDR3 DNA sequence: TGTGCCAGCAGTCCCGGGACTGTGGAGACCCAGTACTTC. It translates to CASSPGTVETQYF.